This T cell receptor beta chain emerged from a study of blood T cell repertoires in COVID-19. Across the study: Samples of COVID-19 (acute and convalescent) were obtained from the United States, Italy and Spain. T cells, B-cell-depleted T cells, or PBMCs provided the cDNA or gDNA that served as material.

V lost 5 bases and J lost 2, with 6 bases in between. This CDR3 spans 12 amino acids. The germline gives CDR1 SNHLY, CDR2 FYNNEI. Original handling: It was from reference gene primer amplification that nucleated cell counts were estimated. TCRdb's table, derived via immunoSEQ multiplex PCR, lists solely in-frame clones and lacks some. That table supplies the V and J calls and clone size; D and trimming were determined from the DNA. The sample records about 120,000 clones, approximately 91% being singletons. This chain joins TRBV2 and TRBJ1-2; D gene unclear. This sequence originates from a woman in her seventies who had recovered from COVID-19. The sequenced material came from peripheral blood. The CDR3 nucleotides are TGTGCCAGCAGTCCGGGGAACTATGGCTACACCTTC. Translating gives CASSPGNYGYTF. The variable domain in full, completed from reference TRBV2 and TRBJ1-2, reads EPEVTQTPSHQVTQMGQEVILRCVPISNHLYFYWYRQILGQKVEFLVSFYNNEISEKSEIFDDQFSVERPDGSNFTLKIRSTKLEDSAMYFCASSPGNYGYTFGSGTRLTVV.